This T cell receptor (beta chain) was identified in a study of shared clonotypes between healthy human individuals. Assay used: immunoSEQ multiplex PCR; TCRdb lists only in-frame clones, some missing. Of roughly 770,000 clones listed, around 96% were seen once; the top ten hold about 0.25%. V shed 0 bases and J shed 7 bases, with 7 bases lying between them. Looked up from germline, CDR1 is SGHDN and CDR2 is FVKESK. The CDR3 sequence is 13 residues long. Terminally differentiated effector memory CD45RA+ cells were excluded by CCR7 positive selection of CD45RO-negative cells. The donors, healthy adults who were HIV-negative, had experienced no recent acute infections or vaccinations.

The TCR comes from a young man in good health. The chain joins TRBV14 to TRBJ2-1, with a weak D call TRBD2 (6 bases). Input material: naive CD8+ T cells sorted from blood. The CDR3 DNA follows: TGTGCCAGCAGCCAAGATGGGGGGAATGAGCAGTTCTTC. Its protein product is CASSQDGGNEQFF.